The rows below give T cell receptor beta chains drawn from one sample of a study of multiple sclerosis patients with progressive multifocal leukoencephalopathy. TCRdb's table, derived via immunoSEQ multiplex PCR, lists solely in-frame clones and lacks some. The sample lists 25,000 to 35,000 clones, almost 95% seen once, with 1.5% to 2.5% in the top ten. Sequenced sample: PBMCs. The receptors shown here come from a man aged 25-45 years with multiple sclerosis. Both conserved end residues are part of each CDR3. Fields, in order: CDR3 protein, CDR3 DNA, V gene, J gene, D gene, CDR3 length, clone size. The D gene is left open where the match is weak. Rows give clone size only sometimes, using once, few, many, or a class for an expanded clone.

CASSPRGLGETQYF	TGTGCCAGCAGTCCTAGGGGGCTGGGAGAGACCCAGTACTTC	TRBV27	TRBJ2-5	TRBD1	14	.
CASSERATSGSETQYF	TGTGCCAGCAGTGAACGGGCGACTAGCGGGAGTGAGACCCAGTACTTC	TRBV25-1	TRBJ2-5	TRBD2	16	.
CASSIEEGAQGLFQPTDTQYF	TGTGCCAGTAGTATAGAGGAGGGGGCTCAAGGGTTATTTCAGCCAACAGATACGCAGTATTTT	TRBV19	TRBJ2-3	.	21	.
CASSPGTSGRTDTQYF	TGTGCCAGCAGCCCTGGGACTAGCGGGAGAACAGATACGCAGTATTTT	TRBV11-2	TRBJ2-3	TRBD2	16	.
CASSRAFNTEAFF	TGCGCCAGCAGCCGGGCCTTTAACACTGAAGCTTTCTTT	TRBV5-1	TRBJ1-1	.	13	.
CASSESGINQPQHF	TGTGCCAGCAGTGAATCAGGGATCAATCAGCCCCAGCATTTT	TRBV6-1	TRBJ1-5	.	14	.
CASSRGTSGRITYNEQFF	TGTGCCAGCAGCCGCGGGACTAGCGGGAGGATTACCTACAATGAGCAGTTCTTC	TRBV7-9	TRBJ2-1	TRBD2	18	.
CASNWFSNQPQHF	TGTGCCAGCAACTGGTTTAGCAATCAGCCCCAGCATTTT	TRBV6-6	TRBJ1-5	.	13	once
CAWSTETGVEKLFF	TGTGCCTGGAGTACAGAGACAGGGGTTGAAAAACTGTTTTTT	TRBV30	TRBJ1-4	TRBD1	14	.
CASSQDPGTVSGANVLTF	TGCGCCAGCAGCCAAGATCCCGGGACCGTCTCTGGGGCCAACGTCCTGACTTTC	TRBV4-1	TRBJ2-6	.	18	.
CASSPQGVLFYGYTF	TGTGCCAGCAGCCCCCAGGGGGTTTTGTTCTATGGCTACACCTTC	TRBV5-6	TRBJ1-2	TRBD1	15	.
CASSIQASRNTGELFF	TGTGCCAGTAGTATACAGGCTAGCAGGAACACCGGGGAGCTGTTTTTT	TRBV19	TRBJ2-2	.	16	.
CASSSWSGVYEQYF	TGTGCCAGCAGCTCCTGGTCGGGGGTCTACGAGCAGTACTTC	TRBV7-9	TRBJ2-7	.	14	.
CASSLRAHTETQYF	TGCGCCAGCAGCTTGAGGGCCCACACAGAGACCCAGTACTTC	TRBV5-1	TRBJ2-5	.	14	.
CASSRTGGEGELFF	TGCGCCAGCAGCAGGACAGGGGGCGAGGGGGAGCTGTTTTTT	TRBV5-1	TRBJ2-2	TRBD1	14	.
CASSRDSFRARGNEQFF	TGCGCCAGCAGCCGAGACTCGTTCCGAGCTCGCGGCAATGAGCAGTTCTTC	TRBV4-1	TRBJ2-1	.	17	.
CASSLVPASNTEAFF	TGTGCCAGCAGCTTAGTCCCGGCTTCGAACACTGAAGCTTTCTTT	TRBV11-2	TRBJ1-1	.	15	.